The 20 T cell receptor beta chains listed next were all sequenced from one sample in a study of OX40 agonist ivuxolimab in advanced cancers. Libraries were prepared by immunoSEQ multiplex PCR; TCRdb keeps only in-frame clonotypes and omits some of them. The table includes 19,000 or so clones, 80% to 90% detected once. The specimen was CD4+ or CD8+ T cells sorted from blood, collected in a trial of the OX40 agonist ivuxolimab. These receptor sequences come from an adult with an advanced solid tumor such as melanoma, head and neck, liver or kidney cancer.

V and J are TRBV29-1 and TRBJ2-2, with D maybe TRBD2 (6 bases). V was pared by 4 bases and J by 0 bases, with 21 bases between. Germline assignment: CDR1 SQVTM and CDR2 ANQGSEA. This CDR3 spans 18 amino acids. The CDR3, as DNA: TGCAGCGTTGGAACCGGGACTCTCGAGGTGGCGAACACCGGGGAGCTGTTTTTT. Protein: CSVGTGTLEVANTGELFF.

This chain connects TRBV11-1 to TRBJ1-1; maybe TRBD1 (6 bases). CDR1 SGHAT and CDR2 FQDESV come from the germline V gene (reference sequence). This CDR3 contains 15 residues. The ends were cut back, 5 bases at V and 1 base at J, with 14 bases in the middle. The CDR3 sequence is CASSPTGSTNTEAFF. CDR3 DNA sequence: TGTGCCAGCAGCCCGACAGGCTCAACGAACACTGAAGCTTTCTTT.

This rearrangement joins TRBV29-1 to TRBJ2-1, with TRBD1 as a possible D gene (6 bases). Trimming cost V 1 base and J 8 bases, with 24 bases left between them. Germline V gene lookup returns CDR1 SQVTM and CDR2 ANQGSEA. The CDR3 has 17 amino acids. The DNA of the CDR3 is TGCAGCGTTGAAGGAGATCCTAGCCAGGGGTTCTTACATGAGCAGTTCTTC. This translates into CSVEGDPSQGFLHEQFF.

The rearrangement links TRBV9 to TRBJ2-2; 9 nucleotides agree with TRBD1. The V segment lost 5 bases and the J segment 6 bases; nucleotides outside the gene matches: 2. This CDR3 comprises 13 residues. Germline V gene data show CDR1 as SGDLS and CDR2 as YYNGEE. Written as DNA, the CDR3 is TGTGCCAGCAGGGGACAGGGATCCGGGGAGCTGTTTTTT. Its translation is CASRGQGSGELFF.

The rearrangement joins TRBV7-2 to TRBJ1-3, with a possible D match to TRBD1 (5 bases). CDR1 is SGHTA, CDR2 FQGNSA, per germline. This CDR3 has 12 residues. The V gene lost 9 bases and the J gene lost 0 bases, with 6 bases spanning the gap. The CDR3 DNA reads TGTGCCAGTGGGGGCTCTGGAAACACCATATATTTT. Amino acids: CASGGSGNTIYF.

The chain has TRBV7-2 and TRBJ2-2; 11 bases fit TRBD2. Per the germline V gene, CDR1 is SGHTA and CDR2 is FQGNSA. The CDR3 sequence is 16 residues long. The junction had 2 bases not matched to a gene; V was cut back by 4 bases and J by 1 base. The CDR3 region has the DNA TGTGCCAGCAGCTCGACTAGCGGGGAGAACACCGGGGAGCTGTTTTTT. This sequence encodes CASSSTSGENTGELFF.

This chain uses TRBV29-1 with TRBJ2-1; 10 positions match TRBD2. Germline trimming cut 1 base from V and 7 bases from J; bases unmatched to any gene: 1. Germline V gene sequence: CDR1 SQVTM, CDR2 ANQGSEA. The CDR3 extends over 13 amino acids. CDR3 nucleotide sequence: TGCAGCGTTGAAGCGACTAGCGGGAATGAGCAGTTCTTC. Translation: CSVEATSGNEQFF.

The chain joins TRBV6-5 to TRBJ2-2; 10 bases fit TRBD2. Losses at the gene ends were 5 bases for V and 4 bases for J; bases not matched to a gene: 1. CDR1 and CDR2 from the germline V gene are MNHEY and SVGAGI. This CDR3 region has 14 residues. The CDR3 DNA sequence: TGTGCCAGCAGTAGCGGGGGGGCCACCGGGGAGCTGTTTTTT. Residues: CASSSGGATGELFF.

A word on this clone: No conserved phenylalanine or tryptophan ends this CDR3, so it is likely a read error. This chain uses TRBV28 with TRBJ2-7; 8 bases map to TRBD2. Germline V lookup: CDR1 MDHEN, CDR2 SYDVKM. The length of the CDR3 is 15 residues. V lost 4 bases to trimming and J lost 0 bases; unmatched junction nucleotides: 5. This chain's CDR3 is CASSSGGVISYEQYS. The CDR3 nucleotides are TGTGCCAGCAGTTCGGGGGGGGTCATCTCCTACGAGCAGTACTCC.

This chain uses TRBV15 with TRBJ2-7; tentatively, D is TRBD2 (6 bases). The germline CDR1 and CDR2 sequences are LNHNV and YYDKDF (reference sequence). V lost 0 bases, J lost 3 bases, and 9 bases lay in between. The CDR3 is 14 residues long. In DNA form, the CDR3 reads TGTGCCACCAGCAGAGATGCGCGGGGCTACGAGCAGTACTTC. It is translated as CATSRDARGYEQYF.

Written as DNA, the CDR3 is TGTGCCAGCAGCCCAACGGAGGGAGGAAATACGCAGTATTTT. This sequence encodes CASSPTEGGNTQYF. This chain joins TRBV4-2 and TRBJ2-3; D perhaps matches TRBD2 (6 bases). The V gene lost 4 bases and the J gene lost 7 bases, with 15 bases spanning the gap. This CDR3 has 14 amino acids. CDR1 LGHNA and CDR2 YNFKEQ come from the germline V gene.

The genes are TRBV25-1 and TRBJ2-1; TRBD1 is a possible D gene (5 bases). This CDR3 is 15 amino acids long. V was cut by 8 bases and J by 2 bases, with 16 bases left in between. From germline, CDR1 is MGHDK and CDR2 SYGVNS. CDR3: CASGVHRGTYNEQFF. CDR3 nucleotides: TGTGCCAGCGGAGTGCATAGGGGCACCTACAATGAGCAGTTCTTC.

The V call is TRBV30, the J call TRBJ2-1, with D uncertain. CDR1 is GTSNPN, CDR2 SVGIG, per germline (reference sequence). V was trimmed by 4 bases and J by 3 bases, leaving 7 bases between them. The CDR3 extends over 12 amino acids. In DNA, the CDR3 is TGTGCCTGGACGGACGTCTACAATGAGCAGTTCTTC. This gives the protein CAWTDVYNEQFF.

J is TRBJ1-2 and V is TRBV5-1; 7 bases match TRBD1. Germline V CDR1 and CDR2: SGHRS, YFSETQ. J lost 7 bases, V lost 0 bases, and 3 bases had no gene match. The CDR3 extends over 13 amino acids. Here the CDR3 DNA reads TGCGCCAGCAGCTTGGCCAGGGGGGCTGGCTACACCTTC. This translates into CASSLARGAGYTF.

By its share, this clone is medium-sized (0.01 to 0.1%). This chain links TRBV5-5 with TRBJ2-1; D is unclear. Per the germline V gene, CDR1 is SGHKS and CDR2 is YYEKEE (reference sequence). There are 12 residues in the CDR3. Between the trimmed V and J ends, which lost 0 bases and 13 bases, there was a span of 11 bases. The CDR3 region is CASSLGAVSQFF. For the CDR3, the DNA is TGTGCCAGCAGCTTGGGGGCAGTTAGTCAGTTCTTC.

As for this clone: Mismatch with germline at one junction end may stem from a read error. The V call is TRBV7-7, the J call TRBJ2-5; a weak D match, TRBD2 (6 bases). Germline V gene sequence: CDR1 SSHAT, CDR2 FNYEAQ (reference sequence). This CDR3 region has 16 residues. CDR3 sequence (DNA): TGTGCTAGCAGCTCCGGAACGGGACGCCCGGGGGAGGCCCAGTACTTC. Translated, it gives CASSSGTGRPGEAQYF.

This clone has more than one count but fewer than ten. The rearrangement joins TRBV25-1 to TRBJ2-3, with D uncertain. Trimming removed 6 bases at V and 6 bases at J, with 7 bases between. Germline V gives CDR1 MGHDK, CDR2 SYGVNS. The CDR3 is 11 amino acids. The CDR3, as DNA: TGTGCCAGCAGAAGTTGGGATACGCAGTATTTT. Residues: CASRSWDTQYF.

The rearrangement links TRBV28 to TRBJ2-7; no clear D gene. Trimming pared 3 bases from V and 4 bases from J, leaving 10 bases between. This CDR3 has 13 amino acids. Per germline, CDR1 MDHEN and CDR2 SYDVKM. Here the CDR3 reads CASSFFAAYEQYF. CDR3 nucleotides: TGTGCCAGCAGTTTTTTTGCCGCTTACGAGCAGTACTTC.

This clone was picked up one time. The gene calls are TRBV6-5 and TRBJ2-1, with 7 bases matching TRBD1. Germline CDR1 reads MNHEY; CDR2 reads SVGAGI. The CDR3 extends over 15 amino acids. Germline trimming cut 2 bases from V and 4 bases from J; bases unmatched to any gene: 5. The CDR3 bases are TGTGCCAGCAGTTACCCCGGGACAGAGTACAATGAGCAGTTCTTC. This sequence encodes CASSYPGTEYNEQFF.

The rearrangement links TRBV4-3 to TRBJ2-7, with TRBD2 matching over 13 bases. Germline trimming cut 3 bases from V and 4 bases from J; bases unmatched to any gene: 0. Per germline, CDR1 LGHNA and CDR2 YSLEER. CDR3 length: 14 amino acids. The CDR3 reads CASSQGLAGYEQYF. The CDR3 nucleotides read TGCGCCAGCAGCCAGGGACTAGCGGGATACGAGCAGTACTTC.